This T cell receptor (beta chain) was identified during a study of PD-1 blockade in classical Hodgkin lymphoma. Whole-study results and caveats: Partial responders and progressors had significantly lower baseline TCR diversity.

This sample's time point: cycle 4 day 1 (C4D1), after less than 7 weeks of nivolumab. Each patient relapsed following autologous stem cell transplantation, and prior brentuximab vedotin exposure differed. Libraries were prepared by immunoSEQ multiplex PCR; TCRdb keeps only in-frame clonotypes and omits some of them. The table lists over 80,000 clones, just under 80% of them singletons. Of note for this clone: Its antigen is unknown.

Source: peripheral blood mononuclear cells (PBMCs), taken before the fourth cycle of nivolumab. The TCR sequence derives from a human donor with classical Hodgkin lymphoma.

The DNA of the CDR3 is TGTGCCAGTCGGAGGGACGGAGATACGCAGTATTTT. It translates to CASRRDGDTQYF. This chain links TRBV21-1 with TRBJ2-3; no DNA check was done on the table's D call, TRBD2. TRBV21-1 is described as a pseudogene. This CDR3 has 12 residues.